These 3 T cell receptor beta chains came from one sample sequenced in a study of T cell changes during pregnancy in multiple sclerosis. Assay used: immunoSEQ multiplex PCR; TCRdb lists only in-frame clones, some missing. This sample yields fewer than 65,000 clones, of which 91% are seen a single time; 2.2% belongs to the top ten. Sequencing was performed on peripheral blood, taken in the third trimester of pregnancy. The receptors were sampled from a female donor in good health, enrolled as a control in a pregnancy study.

This chain connects TRBV2 to TRBJ1-1; 9 nucleotides match TRBD1. The CDR3 spans 13 residues. Germline V gives CDR1 SNHLY, CDR2 FYNNEI. V gave up 8 bases and J gave up 1 base; unmatched junction bases: 2. CDR3 sequence reads: CASPGQGNTEAFF. CDR3 DNA sequence: TGTGCCAGCCCGGGACAGGGGAACACTGAAGCTTTCTTT.

The V call is TRBV5-4, the J call TRBJ2-2; 9 positions agree with TRBD1. Germline trimming cut 0 bases from V and 6 bases from J; bases unmatched to any gene: 3. The CDR3 spans 15 residues. Germline V gene data show CDR1 as SGHNT and CDR2 as YYREEE (reference sequence). CDR3 residues: CASSLVDRGPGELFF. The CDR3 nucleotides read TGTGCCAGCAGCTTGGTGGACAGGGGTCCCGGGGAGCTGTTTTTT.

The chain couples TRBV2 to TRBJ1-1, with 11 bases identical to TRBD1. The germline V gene encodes CDR1 SNHLY and CDR2 FYNNEI. The CDR3 has 15 amino acids. V was clipped by 5 bases and J by 6 bases; unmatched bases: 8. CDR3 amino acids: CASSRDRGNFAEAFF. Here the CDR3 DNA reads TGTGCCAGCAGTCGGGACAGGGGGAATTTCGCTGAAGCTTTCTTT.